This entry is about one TCR beta chain. Its cognate antigen is unknown. The PCR was carried out with 60 Vbeta primers and 13 Jbeta primers. Generated by immunoSEQ multiplex PCR, the TCRdb table keeps only in-frame clones and is missing some. Here the sample spans 210,000 or so clones, more than 60% being singletons. The entry originates in a study of cytomegalovirus exposure and HLA in healthy donors. General study findings and limits: In vitro assays verified that a few CMV-associated chains recognized CMV antigens specifically. Relative to equally common others, HLA-associated TCR beta chains showed greater clonal expansion in a later analysis.

There are 16 residues in the CDR3. Germline assignment: CDR1 SGHRS and CDR2 YFSETQ. The trim removed 1 base at V and 0 bases at J, leaving 4 bases unmatched. Source material: PBMCs. The chain carries TRBV5-1 and TRBJ1-3; 7 bases are shared with TRBD1. The sequence came from a woman between 25 and 40 years old in good health and CMV-seropositive. DNA for the CDR3: TGCGCCAGCAGCTTGTCGGGACAGAGCTCTGGAAACACCATATATTTT. Protein: CASSLSGQSSGNTIYF.